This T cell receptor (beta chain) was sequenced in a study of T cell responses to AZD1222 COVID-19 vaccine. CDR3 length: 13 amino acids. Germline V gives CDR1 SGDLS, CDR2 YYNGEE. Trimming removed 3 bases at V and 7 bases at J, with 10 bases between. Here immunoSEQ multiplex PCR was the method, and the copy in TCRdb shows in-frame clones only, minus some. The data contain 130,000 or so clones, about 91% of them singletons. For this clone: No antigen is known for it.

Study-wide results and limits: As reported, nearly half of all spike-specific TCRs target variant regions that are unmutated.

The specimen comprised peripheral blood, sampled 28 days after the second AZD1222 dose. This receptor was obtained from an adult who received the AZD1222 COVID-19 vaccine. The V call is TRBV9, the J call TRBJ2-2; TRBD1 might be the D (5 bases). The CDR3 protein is CASSAPGNGELFF. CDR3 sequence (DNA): TGTGCCAGCAGCGCCCCAGGGAACGGGGAGCTGTTTTTT. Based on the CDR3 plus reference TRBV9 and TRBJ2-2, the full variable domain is DSGVTQTPKHLITATGQRVTLRCSPRSGDLSVYWYQQSLDQGLQFLIQYYNGEERAKGNILERFSAQQFPDLHSELNLSSLELGDSALYFCASSAPGNGELFFGEGSRLTVL.